This T cell receptor (beta chain) appears in the sequencing data of a study of T cells after yellow fever vaccination. About the research overall: Preparation of the low-cell-number fractions used SMART-Seq v4 Ultra Low Input.

On this clonotype itself: Its target is unknown.

TCRdb re-called the 5' RACE reads with MiXCR, one entry per CDR3 protein. The data contain around 400,000 distinct CDR3 sequences, 9.5% to 13% of them seen just once; the ten biggest clones take up roughly 18%. The study, taken as a whole, reports: Sorted repertoires could include abundant contaminating clonotypes from bulk cells. The secondary response was weaker, and its peak arrived faster, on day 5 versus 15.

The germline CDR1 and CDR2 sequences are SGDLS and YYNGEE. This CDR3 is 14 amino acids long. The junction had 9 bases not matched to a gene; V was cut back by 3 bases and J by 9 bases. V gene TRBV9 combines with J gene TRBJ2-1; 7 nucleotides align to TRBD2. The clonotype originates from a man in his late teens or twenties who received the YFV17D yellow fever vaccine. This specimen was PBMCs, taken on the day of the first yellow fever vaccination. The CDR3 sequence: CASSGGGTIGEQFF. DNA for the CDR3: TGTGCCAGCAGCGGGGGGGGGACTATCGGTGAGCAGTTCTTC.